The present TCR beta chain was sequenced within a study of blood T cell repertoires in COVID-19. Study as a whole: Researchers got acute and convalescent COVID-19 samples from the United States, Italy and Spain. PBMCs, B-cell-depleted T cells, or T cells were the source of the cDNA or gDNA that made up the material.

In this sample, this clone turned up once. CDR1 and CDR2 (germline): SGHKS, YYEKEE (reference sequence). The germline V and J ends were trimmed by 0 bases and 4 bases, with 4 bases remaining between them. The CDR3 extends over 13 amino acids. Clones were sequenced by immunoSEQ multiplex PCR, and TCRdb holds only the in-frame ones, with some missing. Found here are about 120,000 clones, around 89% of them singletons; the top ten hold 28%. Specimen: peripheral blood. The J gene is TRBJ1-4, the V gene TRBV5-5; D remains ambiguous. The TCR comes from a man aged 65 to 79 with active or convalescent COVID-19. Here the CDR3 DNA reads TGTGCCAGCAGCTTGGCAGTTAATGAAAAACTGTTTTTT. Protein: CASSLAVNEKLFF.